Below, 22 T cell receptor beta chains from the same sample are listed, as sequenced in a study of identical twins. TCRdb used MiXCR to reprocess the 5' RACE reads, holding one entry per CDR3 protein. Seen here are more than 1.5 million distinct CDR3 sequences, around 29% observed once, and the top ten hold 0.27%. The sequenced material came from cord blood. The source is a newborn girl in good health.

The chain links TRBV5-1 to TRBJ2-2; the D gene is possibly TRBD1 (6 bases). The ends were cut back, 2 bases at V and 1 base at J, with 18 bases in the middle. The CDR3 contains 18 residues. Germline lookup yields CDR1 SGHRS and CDR2 YFSETQ. CDR3 coding DNA: TGCGCCAGCAGCTTTGCGTCAGGGGCCGACGTGAACACCGGGGAGCTGTTTTTT. This translates into CASSFASGADVNTGELFF.

CDR3 DNA: TGTGCCAGTCCCCGGGACAGGGTCACAGATACGCAGTATTTT. Its protein product is CASPRDRVTDTQYF. J is TRBJ2-3 and V is TRBV25-1, with 9 positions matching TRBD1. Losses at the gene ends were 9 bases for V and 2 bases for J; bases not matched to a gene: 6. The CDR3 sequence is 14 residues long. The V gene's germline CDR1 is MGHDK and CDR2 SYGVNS.

This chain joins TRBV15 and TRBJ2-1; D is undetermined. The J call may be mistaken, given a closer DNA end match to TRBJ2-7. CDR1 and CDR2 (germline): LNHNV, YYDKDF (reference sequence). The CDR3 covers 13 residues. CDR3 region: CATSRDRKSEQYF. For the CDR3, the DNA is TGTGCCACCAGCAGAGACCGGAAGTCCGAGCAGTACTTC.

V is TRBV25-1 and J is TRBJ2-7; possible D gene TRBD2, 5 bases. Germline V CDR1 and CDR2: MGHDK, SYGVNS. Trimming stripped 1 base from V and 0 bases from J, with 10 bases between. This CDR3 is built from 15 residues. For the CDR3, the DNA is TGTGCCAGCAGTGAATTAGGAGGTGCCTCCTACGAGCAGTACTTC. This sequence encodes CASSELGGASYEQYF.

This clonotype was found a few times. The chain joins TRBV20-1 to TRBJ1-5, with TRBD1 identical over 7 bases. V dropped 6 bases and J dropped 4; count of bases not matched to a gene: 12. The germline CDR1 and CDR2 sequences are DFQATT and SNEGSKA (reference sequence). The CDR3 length is 15 residues. The DNA of the CDR3 is TGCAGTGCCCCCTCCCGGGACAGAGGGAATCAGCCCCAGCATTTT. It codes for CSAPSRDRGNQPQHF.

The chain joins TRBV3-1 to TRBJ2-1; weak D call: TRBD2 (7 bases). The CDR3 totals 17 residues. The V and J ends lost 2 bases and 6 bases respectively, with 20 bases between them. CDR1 is LGHDT and CDR2 is YNNKEL in the germline V gene (reference sequence). CDR3 sequence (DNA): TGTGCCAGCAGCCAACGACGGGGGGCAAGAGTAGGCAATGAGCAGTTCTTC. Translated: CASSQRRGARVGNEQFF.

This clonotype appeared a few times. The chain couples TRBV18 to TRBJ2-1; 7 bases are shared with TRBD2. Trimming removed 2 bases from V and 7 bases from J; junction bases left unmatched: 8. The germline V gene has CDR1 KGHSH and CDR2 LQKENI. The CDR3 extends over 15 amino acids. Here the CDR3 DNA reads TGTGCCAGCTCACCATTAGGCGGGAGTGTGAATGAGCAGTTCTTC. Its translation is CASSPLGGSVNEQFF.

This clonotype has a count of ten or more. V usage is TRBV29-1 and J usage is TRBJ2-3, with 7 bases identical to TRBD2. The CDR3 contains 16 residues. With 0 bases clipped from V and 0 bases from J, the junction kept 6 bases outside the gene matches. The germline V gene encodes CDR1 SQVTM and CDR2 ANQGSEA. The CDR3, as DNA: TGCAGCGTTGAAGAAAGGACTAGGGGTAGCACAGATACGCAGTATTTT. This sequence encodes CSVEERTRGSTDTQYF.

This clonotype was counted only a few times. This rearrangement joins TRBV4-2 to TRBJ2-5, with D tentatively TRBD2 (6 bases). V gave up 0 bases and J gave up 2 bases, with 13 bases separating them. CDR1 is LGHNA, CDR2 YNFKEQ, per germline. This CDR3 contains 16 residues. DNA of the CDR3: TGTGCCAGCAGCCAAGAGAGAGGAGGAGGGCAAGAGACCCAGTACTTC. Protein product: CASSQERGGGQETQYF.

The genes are TRBV6-2 or TRBV6-3 and TRBJ2-7; the match to TRBD1 covers 7 bases. The germline V gene has CDR1 MNHEY and CDR2 SVGEGT. This CDR3 has 16 residues. V shed 5 bases, J shed 0 bases, and the junction held 10 bases outside the gene matches. This chain's CDR3 is CASSRPPWTGSYEQYF. Written as DNA, the CDR3 is TGTGCCAGCAGTAGACCCCCCTGGACAGGCTCCTACGAGCAGTACTTC.

This chain uses TRBV28 with TRBJ2-1, with D possibly matching TRBD1 (6 bases). Trimming removed 5 bases at V and 9 bases at J, with 17 bases between. This CDR3 has 14 amino acids. Germline V gene data show CDR1 as MDHEN and CDR2 as SYDVKM. CDR3 bases: TGTGCCAGCAGTGCGTACAGGCCCAGGGGTGAGCAGTTCTTC. Protein sequence: CASSAYRPRGEQFF.

To note about this clonotype: A much larger clone lies a single base off, so this may be a read error. The chain is built from TRBV12-3 or TRBV12-4 and TRBJ1-4; a weak D match, TRBD1 (6 bases). V was trimmed by 5 bases and J by 8 bases, leaving 12 bases between them. This CDR3 has 13 amino acids. Written as DNA, the CDR3 is TGTGCCAGCAGTCCCCCAGGGGAAGAAAAACTGTTTTTT. It specifies CASSPPGEEKLFF.

This chain joins TRBV6-1 and TRBJ2-4; 12 bases align to TRBD2. The CDR3 spans 17 residues. The trim removed 6 bases at V and 0 bases at J, leaving 6 bases unmatched. Germline assignment: CDR1 MNHNS and CDR2 SASEGT. The DNA of the CDR3 is TGTGCCAGCAGGGAGGCTAGCGGGGGGGTAGCCAAAAACATTCAGTACTTC. Its translation is CASREASGGVAKNIQYF.

Only a few counts were recorded for this clonotype. V is TRBV28 and J is TRBJ1-5; perhaps TRBD1 as D (6 bases). Trimming shortened V by 1 base and J by 6 bases, and 13 bases separated the two germline ends. CDR1 and CDR2 (germline): MDHEN, SYDVKM. The CDR3 runs 15 residues. The CDR3 here is CASSLLAGGSQPQHF. CDR3 bases: TGTGCCAGCAGTTTATTGGCCGGGGGCAGTCAGCCCCAGCATTTT.

In the case of this clonotype: This may arise from a read error, as a much more abundant clone is one base away. This chain connects TRBV28 to TRBJ2-5; maybe TRBD1 (5 bases). This CDR3 region has 15 residues. Looked up from germline, CDR1 is MDHEN and CDR2 is SYDVKM. V lost 4 bases to trimming and J lost 11 bases, with 23 bases between them. For the CDR3, the DNA is TGTGCCAGCAGTTCGACAGCTCTCGCGGTAAATGAGCAGTACTTC. Its protein is CASSSTALAVNEQYF. Complete variable domain (other parts from reference TRBV28 and TRBJ2-5): DVKVTQSSRYLVKRTGEKVFLECVQDMDHENMFWYRQDPGLGLRLIYFSYDVKMKEKGDIPEGYSVSREKKERFSLILESASTNQTSMYLCASSSTALAVNEQYFGPGTRLLVL.

This clonotype was counted a few times. The chain links TRBV3-1 to TRBJ2-1; a possible D gene is TRBD2 (5 bases). The CDR3 runs 15 residues. Germline lookup yields CDR1 LGHDT and CDR2 YNNKEL (reference sequence). The V end was cut by 4 bases, the J end by 8 bases, with 18 bases between. The CDR3 protein is CASSRRLSAGDEQFF. The CDR3 coding sequence is TGTGCCAGCAGCCGGAGACTCTCCGCCGGGGATGAGCAGTTCTTC.

The chain couples TRBV5-4 to TRBJ2-2, with 10 bases that match TRBD2. This CDR3 is 17 amino acids long. In germline, CDR1 is SGHNT, CDR2 YYREEE (reference sequence). V shed 3 bases, J shed 1 base, and the junction held 6 bases outside the gene matches. In DNA, the CDR3 is TGTGCCAGCAGCTCCCTCTCTAGCGGGAGGAACACCGGGGAGCTGTTTTTT. Translated: CASSSLSSGRNTGELFF.

V gene TRBV20-1 combines with J gene TRBJ2-4; D is perhaps TRBD1 (6 bases). The CDR3 is made up of 12 amino acids. V was shortened by 3 bases and J by 7 bases, with 10 bases between the two germline ends. Germline-derived CDR1 and CDR2 are DFQATT and SNEGSKA (reference sequence). Here the CDR3 DNA reads TGCAGTGCTAGGCCCGACAGGAACATTCAGTACTTC. It encodes CSARPDRNIQYF.

The sample holds a few counts of this clonotype. The chain recombines TRBV12-5 with TRBJ2-3; D is unresolved. Trimming removed 1 base at V and 4 bases at J, with 15 bases between. This CDR3 spans 16 amino acids. Germline CDR1 reads LGHNT; CDR2 reads FRNRAP. The DNA for the CDR3 is TGTGCTAGTGGTTTGGGGGGTTGGCCACACGCAGATACGCAGTATTTT. It specifies CASGLGGWPHADTQYF.

The V and J genes are TRBV27 and TRBJ2-3, with a tentative D call TRBD2 (6 bases). V was trimmed by 5 bases and J by 13 bases, leaving 25 bases between them. The germline gives CDR1 MNHEY, CDR2 SMNVEV (reference sequence). This CDR3 has 15 amino acids. The CDR3 DNA reads TGTGCCAGCAGTCCCGACCACTCCGGGACTGTCACCAAGTATTTT. This codes for CASSPDHSGTVTKYF.

This clonotype was observed a handful of times. This chain links TRBV12-3 or TRBV12-4 with TRBJ2-1; a weak D match, TRBD1 (5 bases). Trimming cost V 8 bases and J 3 bases, with 11 bases left between them. The CDR3 is made up of 13 amino acids. The CDR3 DNA sequence: TGTGCCAGCGGGGCAGGGTACTACAATGAGCAGTTCTTC. Its protein is CASGAGYYNEQFF.

The table lists this clonotype with a few counts. CDR3 in DNA: TGTGCCAGCAGTTTGAGTGGCGGGCACCAGCCCCAGCATTTT. This gives the protein CASSLSGGHQPQHF. This chain links TRBV28 with TRBJ1-5; D unclear. Trimming left V 3 bases short and J 7 bases short, with 13 bases between. This CDR3 is 14 amino acids long. Germline V gives CDR1 MDHEN, CDR2 SYDVKM. The entire variable domain, with the rest obtained from reference TRBV28 and TRBJ1-5, is as follows: DVKVTQSSRYLVKRTGEKVFLECVQDMDHENMFWYRQDPGLGLRLIYFSYDVKMKEKGDIPEGYSVSREKKERFSLILESASTNQTSMYLCASSLSGGHQPQHFGDGTRLSIL.